This TCR beta chain was identified during a study of graft-versus-host responses after intestinal transplantation. Overall study: Recipients underwent multivisceral, liver-intestinal, or isolated intestinal transplants. Findings and caveats of the study: In patients with graft-donor T cell macrochimerism, allograft graft-versus-host to host-versus-graft clonal ratios were high.

Clones were sequenced by immunoSEQ multiplex PCR, and TCRdb holds only the in-frame ones, with some missing. The table lists some 86,000 clones, roughly 89% of them singletons. Points on this clone: What it binds is unknown.

The CDR3 length is 14 residues. Germline CDR1 reads LNHDA; CDR2 reads SQIVND (reference sequence). Unmatched junction bases numbered 6, after V lost 5 bases and J lost 2 bases. The material sequenced was unstimulated CD4+ T cells sorted from spleen or lymph node cells, taken before intestinal transplant. The gene calls are TRBV19 and TRBJ2-7, with 7 bases matching TRBD1. This TCR was recovered from a human donor who received an intestinal transplant. The CDR3 region is CASSANRGPYEQYF. CDR3 bases: TGTGCCAGTAGTGCTAACAGGGGACCCTACGAGCAGTACTTC.